A selection of T cell receptor beta chains follows, all from one sample in a study of tumor-infiltrating lymphocytes in primary liver carcinoma. TCRdb analysed the multiplex PCR reads with MiXCR anew, one entry per CDR3 protein. The sample includes approximately 330,000 distinct CDR3 sequences, about 61% of them seen just once. Material: peripheral blood. These receptor sequences come from a man aged 40-49 years with primary liver carcinoma and hepatitis B virus infection. Both conserved end residues are part of each CDR3. A D gene is named only where the DNA matches it firmly. A row's size may be missing; if present it is once, few, many or a size class.

size	V	D	J	CDR3	DNA
.	TRBV28	.	TRBJ1-4	CASSLSGAWQNEKLFF	TGTGCCAGCAGTTTGTCGGGGGCCTGGCAAAATGAAAAACTGTTTTTT
.	TRBV11-2	TRBD2	TRBJ2-5	CASSLAGGHEAQHF	TGTGCCAGCAGCTTAGCGGGAGGGCATGAGGCCCAGCACTTC
.	TRBV6-5	TRBD1	TRBJ2-7	CTSSSTGQIYEHYF	TGTACCAGCAGTTCTACGGGACAGATCTACGAGCACTACTTC
.	TRBV28	TRBD2	TRBJ2-5	CASIPTVTSGRKTQYF	TGTGCCAGCATTCCGACCGTGACTAGCGGGAGAAAGACCCAGTACTTC
many	TRBV6-2/TRBV6-3	TRBD2	TRBJ2-5	CASSRTSGRVRQETQYF	TGTGCCAGCAGCAGGACTAGCGGGAGGGTACGGCAAGAGACCCAGTACTTC
.	TRBV6-2/TRBV6-3	.	TRBJ2-7	CASRNNLANSYEQYF	TGTGCCAGCAGAAATAATCTAGCAAACTCCTACGAGCAGTACTTC
.	TRBV6-2/TRBV6-3	.	TRBJ1-5	CASSWYTGSNQPQHF	TGTGCCAGCAGTTGGTATACCGGTAGCAATCAGCCCCAGCATTTT
.	TRBV5-6	.	TRBJ2-7	CASSLPSEDEQYF	TGTGCCAGCAGCTTGCCTAGCGAGGACGAGCAGTACTTC
.	TRBV11-2	.	TRBJ2-1	CAISSLRVYNEQFF	TGTGCCATCAGCTCCCTCCGGGTCTACAATGAGCAGTTCTTC
few	TRBV6-5	TRBD1	TRBJ1-2	CASSKQGAGGYTF	TGTGCCAGCAGTAAACAGGGGGCTGGTGGCTACACCTTC
.	TRBV28	TRBD1	TRBJ1-2	CASRNLGQGTGGYTF	TGTGCCAGCAGGAACCTCGGACAGGGAACGGGAGGCTACACCTTC
.	TRBV12-5	TRBD2	TRBJ2-1	CAGGFAPGRGGYNEQFF	TGCGCTGGTGGTTTTGCCCCTGGTCGCGGGGGGTACAATGAGCAGTTCTTC
.	TRBV6-2/TRBV6-3	TRBD1	TRBJ1-5	CATSYSQGAQHQHF	TGTGCCACCAGTTACTCACAGGGGGCTCAGCACCAGCATTTT
.	TRBV14	.	TRBJ1-4	CASSRRGGHEELFF	TGTGCCAGCAGCCGGCGCGGGGGGCATGAAGAACTGTTTTTT
.	TRBV12-3/TRBV12-4	.	TRBJ2-1	CASSLVRARGLDEQFF	TGTGCCAGCAGTTTAGTACGGGCTAGAGGGCTCGATGAGCAGTTCTTC
few	TRBV29-1	.	TRBJ1-2	CSVETAYGYTF	TGCAGCGTTGAGACGGCCTATGGCTACACCTTC
many	TRBV29-1	.	TRBJ1-1	CSVVRGLTEAFF	TGCAGCGTTGTCCGGGGGCTCACTGAAGCTTTCTTT
once	TRBV6-5	.	TRBJ2-5	CASSGPLDGGFQETQYF	TGTGCCAGCAGCGGGCCCCTAGACGGGGGATTCCAAGAGACCCAGTACTTC
many	TRBV6-2/TRBV6-3	.	TRBJ1-1	CASSQQGPEAFF	TGTGCCAGCAGCCAACAGGGCCCTGAAGCTTTCTTT
many	TRBV29-1	.	TRBJ2-1	CSVEGDYNEQFF	TGCAGCGTTGAAGGGGACTACAATGAGCAGTTCTTC
.	TRBV4-2	TRBD2	TRBJ2-1	CAISQLSGRVVYNEQFF	TGTGCCATCAGCCAACTGAGCGGGAGGGTCGTCTACAATGAGCAGTTCTTC
many	TRBV7-9	.	TRBJ1-1	CASSLVSVVGAFF	TGTGCCAGCAGCTTAGTGAGCGTCGTGGGAGCTTTCTTT
once	TRBV4-3	TRBD1	TRBJ1-2	CASSQESIAGGDGHTF	TGCGCAAGCAGCCAAGAATCGATTGCAGGGGGCGATGGCCACACCTTC
once	TRBV11-2	.	TRBJ2-5	CASSLEIHETQYF	TGTGCAAGCAGCTTAGAAATTCACGAGACCCAGTACTTC
many	TRBV6-5	TRBD1	TRBJ2-1	CASRTGEGEQFF	TGTGCCAGCAGGACAGGGGAAGGTGAGCAGTTCTTC
.	TRBV6-5	.	TRBJ2-1	CASSYFFSGDPYNEQFF	TGTGCCAGCAGTTACTTTTTTAGCGGAGACCCCTACAATGAGCAGTTCTTC
.	TRBV6-1	TRBD2	TRBJ2-7	CASSGLAGIVHF	TGTGCCAGTTCTGGACTAGCCGGTATTGTGCACTTC
.	TRBV11-2	.	TRBJ2-7	CASSPSHCEQYF	TGTGCCAGCAGCCCCTCACATTGCGAGCAGTACTTC